The rows below give T cell receptor beta chains drawn from one sample of a study of blood T cell repertoires in COVID-19. The method was immunoSEQ multiplex PCR; TCRdb's version includes in-frame clones alone and lacks a portion of them. The sample has approximately 52,000 clones, more than 85% seen once; the top ten hold around 6.5%. The specimen sequenced was peripheral blood. The source of these receptors is a man in his fifties or sixties with active COVID-19. CDR3s include the opening cysteine and the closing phenylalanine or tryptophan. Clone size, where shown, is once, few, many, or a class for clones that have expanded.

V gene: TRBV6-2/TRBV6-3
clone size: few
CDR3 protein: CASSWTSGGVYNEQFF

V gene: TRBV15
clone size: NA
CDR3 protein: CATSLGGQETQYF

V gene: TRBV5-4
clone size: NA
CDR3 protein: CASSSPQGSYGYTF

V gene: TRBV5-1
clone size: NA
CDR3 protein: CASSLGHNLAGGEQYF

V gene: TRBV11-3
clone size: once
CDR3 protein: CASSLSGTTDTQYF

V gene: TRBV2
clone size: once
CDR3 protein: CASSSRTGPDTQYF

V gene: TRBV27
clone size: NA
CDR3 protein: CAIHRGGETQYF

V gene: TRBV10-2
clone size: NA
CDR3 protein: CASSEWGGLQNIQYF

V gene: TRBV19
clone size: NA
CDR3 protein: CASSIKQGIEQYF

V gene: TRBV19
clone size: NA
CDR3 protein: CASSYRGTDTQYF

V gene: TRBV6-2/TRBV6-3
clone size: NA
CDR3 protein: CASSGRGPIYGYTF

V gene: TRBV7-9
clone size: NA
CDR3 protein: CASSLFPDRVSYNSPLHF

V gene: TRBV4-1
clone size: once
CDR3 protein: CASSQVWGGDQPQHF

V gene: TRBV30
clone size: once
CDR3 protein: CAWRDRGPNGYTF

V gene: TRBV9
clone size: NA
CDR3 protein: CASSVAGFSTDTQYF

V gene: TRBV7-2
clone size: NA
CDR3 protein: CASSPRQGSYEQYF

V gene: TRBV27
clone size: NA
CDR3 protein: CATGAGFGEQYF

V gene: TRBV28
clone size: once
CDR3 protein: CASSSLPGLAGKPYEQYF

V gene: TRBV2
clone size: NA
CDR3 protein: CASSPWGQGSYGYTF

V gene: TRBV15
clone size: NA
CDR3 protein: CATSSRTSGRRGTDTQYF

V gene: TRBV9
clone size: NA
CDR3 protein: CASSVGGPWGRDNEQFF

V gene: TRBV6-5
clone size: NA
CDR3 protein: CASIEGVHTGELFF

V gene: TRBV5-6
clone size: NA
CDR3 protein: CASSMISVPETQYF

V gene: TRBV5-6
clone size: NA
CDR3 protein: CASRGGTTNEQFF

V gene: TRBV5-1
clone size: NA
CDR3 protein: CASSLEGQSNGYTF

V gene: TRBV6-2/TRBV6-3
clone size: NA
CDR3 protein: CASSYEGQSLQRYTEAFF

V gene: TRBV28
clone size: NA
CDR3 protein: CAGCSGGVDTQYF

V gene: TRBV18
clone size: NA
CDR3 protein: CASSPLSGLANHEQYF

V gene: TRBV9
clone size: NA
CDR3 protein: CASSSGREGAYGYTF

V gene: TRBV28
clone size: NA
CDR3 protein: CASKRLGGYGYTF

V gene: TRBV3-1/TRBV3-2
clone size: NA
CDR3 protein: CASSQHRGGADTQYF

V gene: TRBV4-2
clone size: NA
CDR3 protein: CASSQDSDSGKTYEQYF

V gene: TRBV2
clone size: NA
CDR3 protein: CASSGSGGVETQYF

V gene: TRBV6-5
clone size: NA
CDR3 protein: CASSSEDRVYGYTF

V gene: TRBV29-1
clone size: NA
CDR3 protein: CSVEDIGGLGVYEQYF

V gene: TRBV11-2
clone size: NA
CDR3 protein: CASSWPRTSGRSTGELFF

V gene: TRBV25-1
clone size: NA
CDR3 protein: CASSGLAGDQETQYF

V gene: TRBV9
clone size: NA
CDR3 protein: CASSASGRAFETQYF

V gene: TRBV7-9
clone size: NA
CDR3 protein: CASSTTTDTQYF

V gene: TRBV2
clone size: NA
CDR3 protein: CASSFGTGYGEQFF

V gene: TRBV4-3
clone size: NA
CDR3 protein: CASSQGPGIYTDTQYF

V gene: TRBV14
clone size: NA
CDR3 protein: CASSNTGFGETQYF

V gene: TRBV29-1
clone size: once
CDR3 protein: CSVAGTGNPYEQYF

V gene: TRBV7-2
clone size: once
CDR3 protein: CASERKGQNNSPLHF

V gene: TRBV4-1
clone size: NA
CDR3 protein: CASSQVWTSDSYEQYF

V gene: TRBV4-1
clone size: NA
CDR3 protein: CASSHPLAGVGETQYF

V gene: TRBV2
clone size: NA
CDR3 protein: CASSDDSGFTDTQYF

V gene: TRBV7-8
clone size: NA
CDR3 protein: CASSLGRDSYEQYF

V gene: TRBV30
clone size: NA
CDR3 protein: CAWSDRGTEAFF

V gene: TRBV5-1
clone size: NA
CDR3 protein: CASSLVASGTGSDTQYF

V gene: TRBV5-4
clone size: NA
CDR3 protein: CASSELISSTDTQYF

V gene: TRBV7-2
clone size: NA
CDR3 protein: CASSWVKTGGYTF

V gene: TRBV9
clone size: NA
CDR3 protein: CASSRVGGTGDTQYF

V gene: TRBV7-9
clone size: NA
CDR3 protein: CASRPLRGHNEQFF

V gene: TRBV7-9
clone size: NA
CDR3 protein: CASSQPQGGVPNGYTF

V gene: TRBV6-5
clone size: once
CDR3 protein: CASSPDRARPQHF

V gene: TRBV7-2
clone size: NA
CDR3 protein: CASSPPGQGGNQPQHF

V gene: TRBV6-5
clone size: NA
CDR3 protein: CASVSGAPYEQYF

V gene: TRBV11-3
clone size: NA
CDR3 protein: CASSSGLADKETQYF

V gene: TRBV6-1
clone size: NA
CDR3 protein: CASSDVRTNEKLFF